This TCR beta chain was obtained from a study of cytomegalovirus exposure and HLA in healthy donors. Looking at the study overall: The 120 validation repertoires used the same platform as the roughly 720 first-cohort repertoires (as reported by a later analysis).

Trimming cost V 4 bases and J 3 bases, with 9 bases left between them. The germline V gene has CDR1 MNHNS and CDR2 SASEGT. This CDR3 is 14 amino acids long. In regard to this clone: The target antigen is unknown.

Method: immunoSEQ multiplex PCR; TCRdb's copy keeps in-frame clones and lacks some. This sample has hundreds of thousands of clones, with less than 90% found just once. Findings and caveats of the study: Subsequent analysis revealed that first-cohort TCR clusters tended to co-occur in the roughly 120 validation repertoires.

The TCR was taken from a woman under 30 in good health and CMV-seronegative. The rearrangement links TRBV6-1 to TRBJ2-2; D is uncertain. Sequenced: PBMCs. CDR3 region: CASSVSGDTGELFF. CDR3 coding DNA: TGTGCCAGCAGTGTTTCTGGGGACACCGGGGAGCTGTTTTTT.